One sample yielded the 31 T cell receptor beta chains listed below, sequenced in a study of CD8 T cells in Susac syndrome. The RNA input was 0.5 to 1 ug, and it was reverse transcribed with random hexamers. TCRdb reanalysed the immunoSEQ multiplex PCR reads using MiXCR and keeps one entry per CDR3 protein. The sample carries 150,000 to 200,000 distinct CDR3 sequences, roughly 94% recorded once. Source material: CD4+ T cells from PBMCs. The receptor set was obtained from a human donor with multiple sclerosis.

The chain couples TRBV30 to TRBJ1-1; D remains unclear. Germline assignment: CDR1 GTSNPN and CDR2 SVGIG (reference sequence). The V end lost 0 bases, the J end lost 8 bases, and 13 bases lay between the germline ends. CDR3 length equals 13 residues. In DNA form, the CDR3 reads TGTGCCTGGAGTGTACTGCGGCAGGTGGAAGCTTTCTTT. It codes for CAWSVLRQVEAFF.

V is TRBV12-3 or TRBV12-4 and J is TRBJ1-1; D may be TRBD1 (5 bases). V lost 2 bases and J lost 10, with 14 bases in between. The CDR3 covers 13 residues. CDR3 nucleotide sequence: TGTGCCAGCAGTTTAATGTCTGCCCAGGGAGCTTTCTTT. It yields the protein CASSLMSAQGAFF.

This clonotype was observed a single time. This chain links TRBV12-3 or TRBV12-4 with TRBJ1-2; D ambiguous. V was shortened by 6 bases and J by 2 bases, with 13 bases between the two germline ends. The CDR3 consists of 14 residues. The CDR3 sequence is CASRKGGYNYGYTF. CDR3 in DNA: TGTGCCAGCAGAAAGGGTGGTTACAACTATGGCTACACCTTC.

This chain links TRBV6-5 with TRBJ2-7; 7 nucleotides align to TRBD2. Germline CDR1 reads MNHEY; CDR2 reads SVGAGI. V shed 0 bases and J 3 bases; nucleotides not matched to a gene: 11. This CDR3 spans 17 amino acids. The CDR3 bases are TGTGCCAGCAGTTACTCGGGGAGGGGCGCAGCATACTACGAGCAGTACTTC. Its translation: CASSYSGRGAAYYEQYF.

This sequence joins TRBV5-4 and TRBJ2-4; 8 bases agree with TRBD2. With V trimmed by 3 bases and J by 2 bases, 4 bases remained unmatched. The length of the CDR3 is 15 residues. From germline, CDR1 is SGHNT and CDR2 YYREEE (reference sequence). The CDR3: CASSSLAGSKNIQYF. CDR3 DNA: TGTGCCAGCAGCTCGTTAGCGGGGTCCAAAAACATTCAGTACTTC.

Written as DNA, the CDR3 is TGCAGCGTCTTTGGGGACACTGAAGCTTTCTTT. Translation: CSVFGDTEAFF. The chain carries TRBV29-1 and TRBJ1-1; D unresolved. The CDR3 is 11 residues long. The germline gives CDR1 SQVTM, CDR2 ANQGSEA. Deletions cut 6 bases from V and 3 bases from J, with 8 bases between.

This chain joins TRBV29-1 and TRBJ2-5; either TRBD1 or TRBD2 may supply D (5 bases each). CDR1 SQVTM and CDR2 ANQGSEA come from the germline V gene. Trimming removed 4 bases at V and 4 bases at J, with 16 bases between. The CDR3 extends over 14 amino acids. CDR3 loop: CSVGSGPALETQYF. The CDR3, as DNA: TGCAGCGTTGGATCGGGACCAGCCCTAGAGACCCAGTACTTC.

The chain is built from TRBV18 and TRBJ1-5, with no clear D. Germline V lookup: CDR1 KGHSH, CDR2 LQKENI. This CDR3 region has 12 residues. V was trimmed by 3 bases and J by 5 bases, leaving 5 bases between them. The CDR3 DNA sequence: TGTGCCAGCTCACCGTCTGATCAGCCCCAGCATTTT. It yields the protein CASSPSDQPQHF.

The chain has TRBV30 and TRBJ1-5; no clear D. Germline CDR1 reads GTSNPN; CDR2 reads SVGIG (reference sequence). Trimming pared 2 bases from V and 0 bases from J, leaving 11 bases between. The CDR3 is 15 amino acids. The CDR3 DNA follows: TGTGCCTGGAGTACGACGGCTTATAGCAATCAGCCCCAGCATTTT. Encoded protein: CAWSTTAYSNQPQHF.

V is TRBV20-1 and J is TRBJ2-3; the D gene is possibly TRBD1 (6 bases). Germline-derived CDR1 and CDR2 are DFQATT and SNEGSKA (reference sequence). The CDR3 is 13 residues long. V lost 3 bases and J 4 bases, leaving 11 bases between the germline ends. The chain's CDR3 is CSARDRESDTQYF. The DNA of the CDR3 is TGCAGTGCTAGGGACAGAGAGTCAGATACGCAGTATTTT.

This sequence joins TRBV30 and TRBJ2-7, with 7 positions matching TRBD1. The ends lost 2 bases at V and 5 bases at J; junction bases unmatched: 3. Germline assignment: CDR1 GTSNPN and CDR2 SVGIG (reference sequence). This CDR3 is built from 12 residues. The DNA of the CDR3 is TGTGCCTGGAGTCCCGACAGGGACGAGCAGTACTTC. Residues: CAWSPDRDEQYF.

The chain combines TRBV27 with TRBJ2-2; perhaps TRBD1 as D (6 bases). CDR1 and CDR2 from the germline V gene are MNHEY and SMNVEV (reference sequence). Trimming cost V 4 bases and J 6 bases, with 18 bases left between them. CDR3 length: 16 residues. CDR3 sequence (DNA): TGTGCCAGCAGTTCCAGGGGCGTGTTTGCGGCCGGGGAGCTGTTTTTT. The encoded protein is CASSSRGVFAAGELFF.

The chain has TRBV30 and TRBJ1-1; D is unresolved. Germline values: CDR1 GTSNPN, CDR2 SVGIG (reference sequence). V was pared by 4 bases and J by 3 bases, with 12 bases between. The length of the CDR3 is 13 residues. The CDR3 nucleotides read TGTGCCTGGACTAGATTAGATTACACTGAAGCTTTCTTT. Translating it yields CAWTRLDYTEAFF.

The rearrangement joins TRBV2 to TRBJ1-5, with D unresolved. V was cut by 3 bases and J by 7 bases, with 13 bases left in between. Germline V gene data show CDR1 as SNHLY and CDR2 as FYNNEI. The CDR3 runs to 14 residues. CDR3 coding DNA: TGTGCCAGCAGTGAGCGTACCGAGCAGCAGCCCCAGCATTTT. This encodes CASSERTEQQPQHF. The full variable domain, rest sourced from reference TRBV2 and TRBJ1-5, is EPEVTQTPSHQVTQMGQEVILRCVPISNHLYFYWYRQILGQKVEFLVSFYNNEISEKSEIFDDQFSVERPDGSNFTLKIRSTKLEDSAMYFCASSERTEQQPQHFGDGTRLSIL.

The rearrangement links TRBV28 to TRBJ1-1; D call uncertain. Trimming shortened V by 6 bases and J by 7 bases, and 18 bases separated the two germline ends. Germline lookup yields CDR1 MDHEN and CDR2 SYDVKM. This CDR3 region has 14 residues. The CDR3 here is CASSLPFGTNEAFF. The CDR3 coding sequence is TGTGCCAGCAGCCTACCCTTCGGCACCAATGAAGCTTTCTTT.

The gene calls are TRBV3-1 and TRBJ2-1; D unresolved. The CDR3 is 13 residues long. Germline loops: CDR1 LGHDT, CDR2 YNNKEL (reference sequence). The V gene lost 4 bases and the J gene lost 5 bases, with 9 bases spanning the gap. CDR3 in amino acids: CASSPYGNNEQFF. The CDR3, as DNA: TGTGCCAGCAGCCCTTATGGCAACAATGAGCAGTTCTTC.

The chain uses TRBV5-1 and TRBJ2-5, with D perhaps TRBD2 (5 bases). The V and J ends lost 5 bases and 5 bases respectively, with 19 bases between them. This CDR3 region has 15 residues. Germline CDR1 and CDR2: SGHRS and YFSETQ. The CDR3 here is CASRVGASTGETQYF. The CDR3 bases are TGCGCCAGCAGAGTGGGCGCGAGCACGGGGGAGACCCAGTACTTC.

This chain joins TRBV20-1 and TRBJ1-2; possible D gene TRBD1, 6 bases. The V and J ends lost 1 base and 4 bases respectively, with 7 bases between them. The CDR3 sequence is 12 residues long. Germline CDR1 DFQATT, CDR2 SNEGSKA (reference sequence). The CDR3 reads CSARGTVYGYTF. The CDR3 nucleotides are TGCAGTGCTAGAGGGACAGTCTATGGCTACACCTTC.

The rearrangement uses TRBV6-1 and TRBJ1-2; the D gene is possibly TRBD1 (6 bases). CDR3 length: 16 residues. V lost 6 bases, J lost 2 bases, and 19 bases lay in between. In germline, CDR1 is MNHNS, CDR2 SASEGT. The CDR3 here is CASRPDRYNTNYGYTF. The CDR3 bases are TGTGCCAGCAGACCTGACAGGTACAACACCAACTATGGCTACACCTTC.

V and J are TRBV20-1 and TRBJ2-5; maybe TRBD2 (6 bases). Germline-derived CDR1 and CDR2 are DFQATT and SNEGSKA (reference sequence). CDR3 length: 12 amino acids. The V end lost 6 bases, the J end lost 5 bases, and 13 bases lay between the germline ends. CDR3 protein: CSAGLAYETQYF. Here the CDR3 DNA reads TGCAGTGCAGGGCTAGCGTACGAGACCCAGTACTTC.

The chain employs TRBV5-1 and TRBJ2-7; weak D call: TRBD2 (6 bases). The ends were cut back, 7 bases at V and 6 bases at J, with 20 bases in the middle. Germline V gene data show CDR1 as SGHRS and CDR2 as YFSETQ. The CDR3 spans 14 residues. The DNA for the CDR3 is TGCGCCAGCCGGGTAGGGACTCAAGGGAGCGAGCAGTACTTC. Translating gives CASRVGTQGSEQYF. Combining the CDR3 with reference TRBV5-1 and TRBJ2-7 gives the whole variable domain KAGVTQTPRYLIKTRGQQVTLSCSPISGHRSVSWYQQTPGQGLQFLFEYFSETQRNKGNFPGRFSGRQFSNSRSEMNVSTLELGDSALYLCASRVGTQGSEQYFGPGTRLTVT.

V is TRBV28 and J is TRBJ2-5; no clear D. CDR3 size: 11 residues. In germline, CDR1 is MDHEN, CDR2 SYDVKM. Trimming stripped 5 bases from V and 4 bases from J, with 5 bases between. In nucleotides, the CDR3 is TGTGCCAGCAGTGCTCGAGAGACCCAGTACTTC. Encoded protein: CASSARETQYF.

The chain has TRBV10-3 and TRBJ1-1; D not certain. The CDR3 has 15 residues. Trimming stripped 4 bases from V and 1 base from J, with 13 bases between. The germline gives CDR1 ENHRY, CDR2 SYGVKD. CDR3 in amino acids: CAISGHGTRNTEAFF. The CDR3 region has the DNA TGTGCCATCAGTGGACACGGTACGCGGAACACTGAAGCTTTCTTT.

In DNA form, the CDR3 reads TGTGCCAGCAGCGCCGTGGGGAGGACCTACGAGCAGTACTTC. Its protein product is CASSAVGRTYEQYF. The chain joins TRBV9 to TRBJ2-7, with a possible D match to TRBD2 (6 bases). Germline values: CDR1 SGDLS, CDR2 YYNGEE. The CDR3 totals 14 residues. V lost 3 bases to trimming and J lost 2 bases, with 12 bases between them.

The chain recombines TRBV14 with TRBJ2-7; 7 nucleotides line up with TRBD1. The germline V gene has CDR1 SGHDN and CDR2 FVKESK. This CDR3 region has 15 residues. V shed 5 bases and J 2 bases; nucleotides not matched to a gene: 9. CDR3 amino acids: CASSTDRAKAYEQYF. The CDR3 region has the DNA TGTGCCAGCAGCACCGACAGGGCCAAGGCCTACGAGCAGTACTTC. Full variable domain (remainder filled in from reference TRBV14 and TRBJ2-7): EAGVTQFPSHSVIEKGQTVTLRCDPISGHDNLYWYRRVMGKEIKFLLHFVKESKQDESGMPNNRFLAERTGGTYSTLKVQPAELEDSGVYFCASSTDRAKAYEQYFGPGTRLTVT.

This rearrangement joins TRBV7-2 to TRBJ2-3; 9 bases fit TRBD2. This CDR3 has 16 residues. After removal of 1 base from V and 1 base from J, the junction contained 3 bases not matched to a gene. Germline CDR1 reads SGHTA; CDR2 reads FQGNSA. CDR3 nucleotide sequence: TGTGCCAGCAGCTTAGTGGCTAGCGGGGGCACAGATACGCAGTATTTT. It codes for CASSLVASGGTDTQYF.

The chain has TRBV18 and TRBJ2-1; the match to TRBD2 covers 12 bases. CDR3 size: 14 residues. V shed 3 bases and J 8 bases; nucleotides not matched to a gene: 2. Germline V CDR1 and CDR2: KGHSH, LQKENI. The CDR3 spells CASSPRLAGDEQFF. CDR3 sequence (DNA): TGTGCCAGCTCACCCAGACTAGCGGGAGATGAGCAGTTCTTC.

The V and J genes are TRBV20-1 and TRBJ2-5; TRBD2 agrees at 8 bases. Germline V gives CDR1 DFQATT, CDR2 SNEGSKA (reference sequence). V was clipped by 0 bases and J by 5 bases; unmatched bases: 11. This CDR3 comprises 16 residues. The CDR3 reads CSARDRRLATGETQYF. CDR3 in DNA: TGCAGTGCTAGAGATCGGAGACTAGCGACGGGGGAGACCCAGTACTTC.

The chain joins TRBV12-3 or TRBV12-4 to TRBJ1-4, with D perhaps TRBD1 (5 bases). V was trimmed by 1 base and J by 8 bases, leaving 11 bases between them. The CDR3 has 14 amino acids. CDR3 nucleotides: TGTGCCAGCAGTTTAGGGCAGGGCTCGGAAAAACTGTTTTTT. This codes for CASSLGQGSEKLFF.

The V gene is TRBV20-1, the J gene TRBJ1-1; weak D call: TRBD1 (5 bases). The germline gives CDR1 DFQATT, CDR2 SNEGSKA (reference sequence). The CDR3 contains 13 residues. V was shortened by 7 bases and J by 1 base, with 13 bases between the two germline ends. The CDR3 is CSVVTGSNTEAFF. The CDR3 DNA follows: TGCAGTGTTGTAACAGGCTCGAACACTGAAGCTTTCTTT.

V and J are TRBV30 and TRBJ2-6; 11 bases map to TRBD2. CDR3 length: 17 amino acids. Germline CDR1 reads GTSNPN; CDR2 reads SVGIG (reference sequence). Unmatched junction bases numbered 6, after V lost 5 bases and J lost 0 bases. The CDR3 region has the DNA TGTGCCTGGTCTAGCGGGAGGTCCTCCTCTGGGGCCAACGTCCTGACTTTC. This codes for CAWSSGRSSSGANVLTF.